This T cell receptor (beta chain) was obtained from a study of T-cell reconstitution after alpha-beta-depleted transplantation in children. This CDR3 is 14 amino acids long. Germline-derived CDR1 and CDR2 are SEHNR and FQNEAQ (reference sequence). V lost 5 bases and J 3 bases, leaving 13 bases between the germline ends. The authors prepared the TCRbeta library with unique molecular identifiers. TCRdb reprocessed the PCR reads with MiXCR, giving one entry per CDR3 protein. The sample consists of about 980,000 distinct CDR3 sequences, around 30% of them appearing once. The chain links TRBV7-9 to TRBJ1-1; D is uncertain. The source of this sequence is a boy in the first two years of life who had a stem cell transplant for SCID, so the T cells may come from the graft donor. The source was PBMCs, mostly from graft donor cells, collected 360 days after TCRalphabeta/CD19-depleted stem cell transplant. CDR3 region: CASSPLMMDTEAFF. CDR3 in DNA: TGTGCCAGCAGCCCCCTTATGATGGACACTGAAGCTTTCTTT.